This T cell receptor beta chain was identified in a study of CD8 T cells in Susac syndrome. After extraction with the RNeasy kit, roughly 0.45 to 1 ug of the RNA was reverse transcribed using random hexamers. TCRdb fed the immunoSEQ multiplex PCR reads into MiXCR, producing one record per CDR3 protein. The sample gives tens of thousands of distinct CDR3 sequences, over 90% of which show up once; over 0.3% is in the top ten. This clonotype was detected only a few times. Sequencing input: CD4+ T cells from PBMCs. The TCR sequence derives from a human donor with Susac syndrome.

The CDR3 DNA is TGTGCCAGCAGCTTACGCCCTCCTTCACCCCTCCACTTT. Its protein product is CASSLRPPSPLHF. V usage is TRBV7-8 and J usage is TRBJ1-6; D not resolved. Trimming stripped 2 bases from V and 9 bases from J, with 8 bases between. Germline V gene lookup returns CDR1 SGHVS and CDR2 FQNEAQ. The CDR3 has 13 residues. The entire variable domain, with the rest obtained from reference TRBV7-8 and TRBJ1-6, is as follows: GAGVSQSPRYKVAKRGQDVALRCDPISGHVSLFWYQQALGQGPEFLTYFQNEAQLDKSGLPSDRFFAERPEGSVSTLKIQRTQQEDSAVYLCASSLRPPSPLHFGNGTRLTVT.